One and the same sample provided the 17 T cell receptor beta chains below, sequenced in a study of blood T cell repertoires in COVID-19 (dated by TCRdb to 2018 to 2020). Library generation was performed with the immunoSEQ multiplex PCR assay. TCRdb took this table from immuneACCESS and kept in-frame rearrangements with V and J called. Such tables lack part of the clones; where checked against another copy, unresolved V genes explain under half of the gap, and the rest is unexplained. The sample yields around 50,000 clones; 85% to 90% were counted once. Over 8.5% of the sample is held by the ten biggest clonotypes. The specimen sequenced was peripheral blood. These receptors came from a man aged 50 to 59 with active COVID-19.

The chain has TRBV7-2 and TRBJ2-7; 9 bases map to TRBD2. With V trimmed by 5 bases and J by 4 bases, 12 bases remained unmatched. CDR3 length equals 16 residues. Germline V gene lookup returns CDR1 SGHTA and CDR2 FQGNSA. The CDR3 sequence: CASSPGGALAGYEQYF. DNA for the CDR3: TGTGCCAGCAGCCCAGGGGGGGCGCTAGCGGGATACGAGCAGTACTTC.

The chain recombines TRBV7-2 with TRBJ1-1; 9 bases are shared with TRBD1. This CDR3 spans 14 amino acids. The junction had 5 bases not matched to a gene; V was cut back by 5 bases and J by 4 bases. CDR1 SGHTA and CDR2 FQGNSA come from the germline V gene. The CDR3 reads CASSPGQGGTEAFF. In DNA form, the CDR3 reads TGTGCCAGCAGCCCGGGACAGGGCGGCACTGAAGCTTTCTTT.

V usage is TRBV5-4 and J usage is TRBJ2-7; 8 bases align to TRBD1. Losses at the gene ends were 0 bases for V and 3 bases for J; bases not matched to a gene: 8. The germline gives CDR1 SGHNT, CDR2 YYREEE (reference sequence). The CDR3 runs 16 residues. In DNA form, the CDR3 reads TGTGCCAGCAGCTTGGGGACAGGGTATTATGTCTACGAGCAGTACTTC. Protein product: CASSLGTGYYVYEQYF.

This clone appeared once. J is TRBJ1-1 and V is TRBV10-1; D is unclear. This CDR3 comprises 12 residues. Trimming removed 8 bases from V and 4 bases from J, with 11 bases in between. Germline V gene sequence: CDR1 WNHNN, CDR2 SYGVQD (reference sequence). The CDR3 is CASGSSGTEAFF. CDR3 nucleotides: TGCGCCAGCGGTTCATCGGGCACTGAAGCTTTCTTT.

This clone came up once. The V and J genes are TRBV7-2 and TRBJ1-4, with 7 bases that match TRBD1. Germline loops: CDR1 SGHTA, CDR2 FQGNSA. This CDR3 is built from 13 residues. Germline trimming cut 6 bases from V and 4 bases from J; bases unmatched to any gene: 2. The CDR3 DNA is TGTGCCAGCAGACAGGGGCTTAATGAAAAACTGTTTTTT. Protein: CASRQGLNEKLFF.

The CDR3 sequence is CAWSVAAPGELFF. The CDR3 nucleotides read TGTGCCTGGAGTGTGGCGGCACCCGGGGAGCTGTTTTTT. The J gene is TRBJ2-2, the V gene TRBV30, with D unresolved. The CDR3 loop spans 13 amino acids. V was cut by 0 bases and J by 6 bases, with 8 bases left in between. CDR1 and CDR2 from the germline V gene are GTSNPN and SVGIG (reference sequence).

This chain links TRBV3-1 (or the pseudogene TRBV3-2) with TRBJ2-7; D is uncertain. Trimming cost V 1 base and J 3 bases, with 7 bases left between them. The CDR3 is 13 residues long. The V gene's germline CDR1 is LGHDT and CDR2 YNNKEL (reference sequence). CDR3 coding DNA: TGTGCCAGCAGCCAAGGCAGAGGCTACGAGCAGTACTTC. Protein: CASSQGRGYEQYF.

V gene TRBV7-2 combines with J gene TRBJ2-1; 12 bases align to TRBD2. The CDR3 runs 15 residues. V gave up 4 bases and J gave up 4 bases; unmatched junction bases: 2. Germline V gene sequence: CDR1 SGHTA, CDR2 FQGNSA. CDR3 residues: CASSSTSGGYNEQFF. The DNA for the CDR3 is TGTGCCAGCAGCTCCACTAGCGGGGGGTACAATGAGCAGTTCTTC.

The chain uses TRBV6-5 and TRBJ1-1; 8 nucleotides line up with TRBD1. Losses at the gene ends were 5 bases for V and 4 bases for J; bases not matched to a gene: 9. This CDR3 has 15 amino acids. Germline loops: CDR1 MNHEY, CDR2 SVGAGI. CDR3 sequence reads: CASSTQGAVSTEAFF. The CDR3 DNA reads TGTGCCAGCAGTACTCAGGGGGCCGTTAGCACTGAAGCTTTCTTT.

This chain connects TRBV5-8 to TRBJ2-7; maybe TRBD2 (6 bases). The CDR3 has 13 residues. Looked up from germline, CDR1 is SGHTS and CDR2 is YDEGEE. V dropped 3 bases and J dropped 5 bases, with 12 bases sitting between them. CDR3: CASSWGVRDEQYF. The CDR3 nucleotides are TGTGCCAGCAGCTGGGGGGTCCGAGACGAGCAGTACTTC.

The chain employs TRBV5-1 and TRBJ2-7; perhaps TRBD2 as D (5 bases). CDR1 is SGHRS and CDR2 is YFSETQ in the germline V gene. This CDR3 is built from 14 residues. Trimming left V 0 bases short and J 7 bases short, with 14 bases between. The CDR3 DNA sequence: TGCGCCAGCAGCTTGGGTGGCAGCGGCAATGAGCAGTACTTC. Encoded protein: CASSLGGSGNEQYF.

V is TRBV7-9 and J is TRBJ1-2; D is unresolved. Germline values: CDR1 SEHNR, CDR2 FQNEAQ (reference sequence). The CDR3 is made up of 17 amino acids. The ends were cut back, 2 bases at V and 8 bases at J, with 24 bases in the middle. The CDR3 here is CASSLLVTRILEEGYTF. The CDR3 nucleotides are TGTGCCAGCAGCTTATTGGTCACCCGAATCCTCGAGGAGGGCTACACCTTC.

The V call is TRBV25-1, the J call TRBJ2-3; D ambiguous. There are 14 residues in the CDR3. Germline V gene sequence: CDR1 MGHDK, CDR2 SYGVNS. Trimming removed 1 base from V and 2 bases from J, with 7 bases in between. The CDR3 DNA is TGTGCCAGCAGTGAATTCTATACCACAGATACGCAGTATTTT. Its translation: CASSEFYTTDTQYF. Together with reference TRBV25-1 and TRBJ2-3, the CDR3 gives the full variable domain: EADIYQTPRYLVIGTGKKITLECSQTMGHDKMYWYQQDPGMELHLIHYSYGVNSTEKGDLSSESTVSRIRTEHFPLTLESARPSHTSQYLCASSEFYTTDTQYFGPGTRLTVL.

The count of this clone is one. The rearrangement links TRBV15 to TRBJ1-2, with D possibly matching TRBD1 (5 bases). V lost 0 bases and J lost 3, with 11 bases in between. The CDR3 runs 15 residues. From germline, CDR1 is LNHNV and CDR2 YYDKDF (reference sequence). CDR3 region: CATSRDAQDDYGYTF. CDR3 in DNA: TGTGCCACCAGCAGAGATGCACAGGACGACTATGGCTACACCTTC. The full variable domain, its missing parts supplied by reference TRBV15 and TRBJ1-2, is DAMVIQNPRYQVTQFGKPVTLSCSQTLNHNVMYWYQQKSSQAPKLLFHYYDKDFNNEADTPDNFQSRRPNTSFCFLDIRSPGLGDTAMYLCATSRDAQDDYGYTFGSGTRLTVV.

The chain carries TRBV19 and TRBJ2-3, with a weak D call TRBD2 (7 bases). The CDR3 totals 12 residues. The ends were cut back, 9 bases at V and 2 bases at J, with 9 bases in the middle. CDR1 and CDR2 (germline): LNHDA, SQIVND (reference sequence). This chain's CDR3 is CASGGPTDTQYF. In DNA, the CDR3 is TGTGCCAGCGGGGGGCCCACAGATACGCAGTATTTT.

The chain links TRBV5-1 to TRBJ2-6; 12 bases are a match to TRBD1. V lost 4 bases and J lost 5; bases outside the gene matches: 13. Germline V gene data show CDR1 as SGHRS and CDR2 as YFSETQ. This CDR3 comprises 19 residues. The CDR3, as DNA: TGCGCCAGCAGCCCTCTGAGGGGGACAGGGGGCATCTGGGCCAACGTCCTGACTTTC. Translating gives CASSPLRGTGGIWANVLTF.

This chain uses TRBV4-1 with TRBJ2-5; 11 nucleotides agree with TRBD1. The germline V gene has CDR1 MGHRA and CDR2 YSYEKL. Losses at the gene ends were 0 bases for V and 4 bases for J; bases not matched to a gene: 4. This CDR3 has 16 residues. CDR3 nucleotides: TGCGCCAGCAGCCAAGATAGGGGGACAGGGGGAGAGACCCAGTACTTC. Its protein product is CASSQDRGTGGETQYF.